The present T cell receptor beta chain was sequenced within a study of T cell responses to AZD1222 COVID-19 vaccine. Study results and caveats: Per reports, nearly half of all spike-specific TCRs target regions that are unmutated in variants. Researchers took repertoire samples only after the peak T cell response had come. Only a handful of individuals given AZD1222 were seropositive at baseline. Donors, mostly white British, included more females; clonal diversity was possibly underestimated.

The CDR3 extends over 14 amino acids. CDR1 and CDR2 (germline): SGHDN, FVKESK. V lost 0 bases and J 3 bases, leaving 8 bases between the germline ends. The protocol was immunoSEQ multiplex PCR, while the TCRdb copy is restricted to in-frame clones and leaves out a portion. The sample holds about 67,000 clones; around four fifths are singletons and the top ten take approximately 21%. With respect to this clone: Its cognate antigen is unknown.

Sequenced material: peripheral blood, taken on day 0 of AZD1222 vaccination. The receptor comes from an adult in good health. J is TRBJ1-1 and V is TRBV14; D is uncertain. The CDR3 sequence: CASSQEPTYTEAFF. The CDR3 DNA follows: TGTGCCAGCAGCCAAGAGCCCACCTACACTGAAGCTTTCTTT.